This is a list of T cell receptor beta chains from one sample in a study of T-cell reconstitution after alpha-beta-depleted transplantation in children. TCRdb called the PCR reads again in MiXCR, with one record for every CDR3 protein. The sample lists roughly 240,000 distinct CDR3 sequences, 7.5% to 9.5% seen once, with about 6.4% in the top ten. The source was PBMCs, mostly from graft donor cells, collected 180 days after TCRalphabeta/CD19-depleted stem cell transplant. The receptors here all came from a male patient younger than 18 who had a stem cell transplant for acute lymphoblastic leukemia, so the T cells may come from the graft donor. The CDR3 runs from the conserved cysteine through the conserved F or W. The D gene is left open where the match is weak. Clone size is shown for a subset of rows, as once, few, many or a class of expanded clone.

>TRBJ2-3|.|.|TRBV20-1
TGCAGTGCAAGCCCCACTATAAACACAGATACGCAGTATTTT
CSASPTINTDTQYF
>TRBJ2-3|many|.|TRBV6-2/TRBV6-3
TGTGCCAGCAGTTACCCTTTTCTAGCTGGGGGCACAGATACGCAGTATTTT
CASSYPFLAGGTDTQYF
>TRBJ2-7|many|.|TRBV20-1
TGCAGTGCCCGACTCGGGACCGAGATCTACGAGCAGTACTTC
CSARLGTEIYEQYF
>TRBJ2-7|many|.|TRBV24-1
TGTGCCTCCCTCTCCAGGAATCTCTCCTACGAGCAGTACTTC
CASLSRNLSYEQYF
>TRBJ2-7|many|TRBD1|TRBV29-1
TGCAGCGGCTTGGACAGGGACTCCTACGAGCAGTACTTC
CSGLDRDSYEQYF
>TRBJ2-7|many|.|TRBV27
TGTGCCAGCAGTTTAGGTGGGAACTCCTACGAGCAGTACTTC
CASSLGGNSYEQYF
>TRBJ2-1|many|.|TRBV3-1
TGTGCCAGCAGCCAAGGGGCACCAAGGAGGGGGAATGAGCAGTTCTTC
CASSQGAPRRGNEQFF
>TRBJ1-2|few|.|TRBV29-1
TGCAGCGTTGACCGGGGGTACTATGGCTACACCTTC
CSVDRGYYGYTF
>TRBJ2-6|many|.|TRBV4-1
TGCGCCAGCAGCCAGGTTTCTTCGGTCTCTGGGGCCAACGTCCTGACTTTC
CASSQVSSVSGANVLTF
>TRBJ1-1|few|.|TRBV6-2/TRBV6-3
TGTGCCAGCAGTCCTACGCGGACGGTAATGAACACTGAAGCTTTCTTT
CASSPTRTVMNTEAFF
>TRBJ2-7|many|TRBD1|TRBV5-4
TGTGCCAGCAGCTTGGCGTCGACAGGGGCCCTCTTC
CASSLASTGALF
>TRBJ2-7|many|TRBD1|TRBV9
TGTGCCAGCAGCTCCGGACCATCCCAGGGGGACTACGAGCAGTACTTC
CASSSGPSQGDYEQYF
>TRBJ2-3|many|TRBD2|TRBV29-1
TGCAGCGTCGCGGGACTAGTAAGAACAGATACGCAGTATTTT
CSVAGLVRTDTQYF
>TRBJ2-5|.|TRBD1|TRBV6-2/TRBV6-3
TGTGCCAGCAGTTATTCTCGGACAGGGGGAAAGACCCAGTACTTC
CASSYSRTGGKTQYF
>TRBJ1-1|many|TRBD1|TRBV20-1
TGCAGTGCACCCACAGGGGAAAGAGGGGCTTTCTTT
CSAPTGERGAFF
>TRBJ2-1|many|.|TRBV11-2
TGTGCCAGCAGCCCAGATCGTAGCTCCTACAATGAGCAGTTCTTC
CASSPDRSSYNEQFF
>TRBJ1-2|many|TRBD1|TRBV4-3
TGCGCCAGCACCGGAGGGGGCGATCGGCGTGGCTACACCTTC
CASTGGGDRRGYTF
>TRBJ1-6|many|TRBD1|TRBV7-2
TGTGCCAGCAGCTTCGGGGACAGGGGAAATTCACCCCTCCACTTT
CASSFGDRGNSPLHF
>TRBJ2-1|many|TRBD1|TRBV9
TGTGCCAGCAGCGTACTGACAGGGGCAAATGAGCAGTTCTTC
CASSVLTGANEQFF
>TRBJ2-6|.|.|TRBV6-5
TGTGCCAGCAGTTACATGGCCAGACTCTCTGGGGCCAACGTCCTGACTTTC
CASSYMARLSGANVLTF
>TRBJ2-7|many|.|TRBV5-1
TGCGCCAGCAGCTTGGACGGATCCTACGAGCAGTACTTC
CASSLDGSYEQYF
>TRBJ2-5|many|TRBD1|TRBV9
TGTGCCAGCAGCACCGCCGGGACAGGGGGAGAGACCCAGTACTTC
CASSTAGTGGETQYF
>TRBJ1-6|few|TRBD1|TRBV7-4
TGTGCCAGCAGCTTAGCTGACAGGGAGAGGGGGTATAGACGGTCACCCCTCCACTTT
CASSLADRERGYRRSPLHF
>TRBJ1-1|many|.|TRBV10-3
TGTGCCACCACAGGTGGATACACTGAAGCTTTCTTT
CATTGGYTEAFF
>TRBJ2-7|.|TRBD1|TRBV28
TGTGCCAGCAGTTTAAGAGGGGGCCGGGGCGAGCAGTACTTC
CASSLRGGRGEQYF
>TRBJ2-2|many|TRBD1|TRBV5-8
TGTGCCAGCAGCTTAGCAGGGGGCGGTGTCGGGGAGCTGTTTTTT
CASSLAGGGVGELFF
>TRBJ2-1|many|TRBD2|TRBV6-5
TGTGCCAGCAGTTACGGCGGGAGGGCCTCCAATGAGCAGTTCTTC
CASSYGGRASNEQFF
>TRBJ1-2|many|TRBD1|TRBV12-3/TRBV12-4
TGTGCCAGCAGTTTAGCGGCAGGGGGCGCGAATTACTATGGCTACACCTTC
CASSLAAGGANYYGYTF
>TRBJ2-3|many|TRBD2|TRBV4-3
TGCGCCAGCAGCCAAGATCGGCTAGCGGGGGATACGCAGTATTTT
CASSQDRLAGDTQYF
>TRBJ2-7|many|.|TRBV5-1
TGCGCCAGCAGCTTTGGAGCCCCCAACGAGCAGTACTTC
CASSFGAPNEQYF
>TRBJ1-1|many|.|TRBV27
TGTGCCAGCAGTGCCCGGGGGTTTGTCACTGAAGCTTTCTTT
CASSARGFVTEAFF
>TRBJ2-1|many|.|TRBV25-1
TGTGCCAGCCAATCTGGTGAGCAGTTCTTC
CASQSGEQFF
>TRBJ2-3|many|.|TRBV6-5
TGTGCCAGCAGTAACATCATGGGGCTAGATACGCAGTATTTT
CASSNIMGLDTQYF
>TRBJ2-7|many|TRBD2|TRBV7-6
TGTGCCAGCATGCCTAGCGGTTCCTACGAGCAGTACTTC
CASMPSGSYEQYF
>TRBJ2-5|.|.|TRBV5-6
TGTGCCAGCAGCTTGGGCCCCGGCCACCAAGAGACCCAGTACTTC
CASSLGPGHQETQYF
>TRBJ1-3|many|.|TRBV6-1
TGTGCCAGCAGTGAGAACGGAAACACCATATATTTT
CASSENGNTIYF
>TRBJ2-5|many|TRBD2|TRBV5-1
TGCGCCAGCAGCTTGGCGGTAGCGGGCCGGGAGACCCAGTACTTC
CASSLAVAGRETQYF
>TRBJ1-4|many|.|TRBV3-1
TGTGCCAGCAGCCGTCCGTGGGGGGGTTGGGAAAAACTGTTTTTT
CASSRPWGGWEKLFF
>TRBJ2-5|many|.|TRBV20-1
TGCAGTGCTAGAGATCAACTCCAGGAGCGACTATTACAAGAGACCCAGTACTTC
CSARDQLQERLLQETQYF
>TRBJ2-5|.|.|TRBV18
TGTGCCAGCTCACCACTAAACAAACAAGAGACCCAGTACTTC
CASSPLNKQETQYF
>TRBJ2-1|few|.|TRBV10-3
TGTGCCATCACCCCCACCAACCGGGTAAATCGCACGGGCTCCTACAATGAGCAGTTCTTC
CAITPTNRVNRTGSYNEQFF
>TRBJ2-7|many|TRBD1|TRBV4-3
TGCGCCAGCAGCCAACAGCTGCTTCGGGGACAGGCGTCCTACGAGCAGTACTTC
CASSQQLLRGQASYEQYF
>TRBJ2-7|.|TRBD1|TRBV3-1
TGTGCCAGCTGCCTCGTCGGGCAGGGGGCGGGGGAGCAGTACTTC
CASCLVGQGAGEQYF
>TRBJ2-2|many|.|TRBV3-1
TGTGCCAGCAGCCCCTTTTTCGGGAGTCCCCACGGGGAGCTGTTTTTT
CASSPFFGSPHGELFF
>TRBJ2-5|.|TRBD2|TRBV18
TGTGCCAGCTCACCACTCCAGTCTAGCGGGAGTCATCCAGAGACCCAGTACTTC
CASSPLQSSGSHPETQYF
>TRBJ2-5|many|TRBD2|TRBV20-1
TGCAGTGCGGGGGCGGGGGGCTCCGAGACCCAGTACTTC
CSAGAGGSETQYF
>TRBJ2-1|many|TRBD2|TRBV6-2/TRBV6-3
TGTGCCAGCAGTTTTCTATTTACAGGGACTAGCGGGAACAATGAGCAGTTCTTC
CASSFLFTGTSGNNEQFF
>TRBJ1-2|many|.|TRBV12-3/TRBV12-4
TGTGCCAGCAGTTTGGAAGGGAGAAGCGATGGCTACACCTTC
CASSLEGRSDGYTF
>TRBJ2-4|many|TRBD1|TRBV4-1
TGCGCCAGCAGCCTCCCGGAGACGGGACAGGGAGCCAAAAACATTCAGTACTTC
CASSLPETGQGAKNIQYF
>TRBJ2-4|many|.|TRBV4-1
TGCGCCAGCAGCCAAGGGTTGGACCCTGAAAACATTCAGTACTTC
CASSQGLDPENIQYF
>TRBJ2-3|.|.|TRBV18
TGTGCCAGCTCGCTTAACATGGGCACAGATACGCAGTATTTT
CASSLNMGTDTQYF
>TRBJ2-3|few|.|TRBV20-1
TGCAGTGCTCCAAAACTTCTAACGCAGTATTTT
CSAPKLLTQYF
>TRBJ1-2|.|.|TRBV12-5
TGTGCTAGTGGTCAGGCAGAACTTCGGCCCTCTTACGGCTACACCTTC
CASGQAELRPSYGYTF
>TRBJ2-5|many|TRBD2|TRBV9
TGTGCCAGCAGCGTCGCGGGAGGAGGCGGTGAGACCCAGTACTTC
CASSVAGGGGETQYF
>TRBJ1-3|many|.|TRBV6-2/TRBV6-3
TGTGCCAGCAAGGAGAGCTCTGGAAACACCATATATTTT
CASKESSGNTIYF